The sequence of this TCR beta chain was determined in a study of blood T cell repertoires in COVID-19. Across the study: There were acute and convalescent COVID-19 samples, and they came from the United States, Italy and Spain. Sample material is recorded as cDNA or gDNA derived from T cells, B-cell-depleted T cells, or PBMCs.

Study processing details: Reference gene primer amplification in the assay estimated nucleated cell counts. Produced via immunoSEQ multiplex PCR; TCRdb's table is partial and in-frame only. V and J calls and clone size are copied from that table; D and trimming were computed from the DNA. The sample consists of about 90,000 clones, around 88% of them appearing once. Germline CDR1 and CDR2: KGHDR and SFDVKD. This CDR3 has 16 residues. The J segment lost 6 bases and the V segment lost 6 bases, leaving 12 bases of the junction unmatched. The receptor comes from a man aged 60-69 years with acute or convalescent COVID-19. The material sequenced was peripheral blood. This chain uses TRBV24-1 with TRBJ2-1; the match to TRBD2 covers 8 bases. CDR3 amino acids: CATSSLREGLVNEQFF. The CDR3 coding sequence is TGTGCCACCAGTAGTTTACGGGAGGGCCTGGTCAATGAGCAGTTCTTC.